Each of the 20 T cell receptor beta chains below was sequenced from the same sample in a study of blood T cell repertoires in COVID-19. Profiled with immunoSEQ multiplex PCR; TCRdb holds only in-frame clones, not every one. The data hold some 100,000 clones, with roughly 79% observed a single time. The sequenced material came from peripheral blood. The receptors derive from a human donor in a cohort sampled during active COVID-19.

The V and J genes are TRBV27 and TRBJ1-4; D remains unclear. This CDR3 region has 12 residues. Germline V lookup: CDR1 MNHEY, CDR2 SMNVEV (reference sequence). Deletions cut 6 bases from V and 8 bases from J, with 10 bases between. DNA of the CDR3: TGTGCCAGCAGGAAATCACAGGAAAAACTGTTTTTT. Translation: CASRKSQEKLFF.

The chain joins TRBV27 to TRBJ1-2; tentative D call: TRBD1 (5 bases). Germline CDR1 is MNHEY and CDR2 is SMNVEV (reference sequence). The V end lost 7 bases, the J end lost 5 bases, and 14 bases lay between the germline ends. This CDR3 has 13 amino acids. CDR3 sequence reads: CASKGPQGYGYTF. The CDR3 DNA is TGTGCCAGCAAAGGTCCTCAGGGTTATGGCTACACCTTC.

The rearrangement links TRBV9 to TRBJ2-7; 11 positions match TRBD2. With 3 bases clipped from V and 3 bases from J, the junction kept 5 bases outside the gene matches. Germline CDR1 reads SGDLS; CDR2 reads YYNGEE. The length of the CDR3 is 15 residues. The CDR3 region is CASSASLAGDYEQYF. Written as DNA, the CDR3 is TGTGCCAGCAGCGCATCACTAGCGGGAGACTACGAGCAGTACTTC.

The chain is built from TRBV7-3 and TRBJ2-7; the D gene is possibly TRBD1 (6 bases). In germline, CDR1 is SGHTA, CDR2 FQGTGA. V was trimmed by 4 bases and J by 3 bases, leaving 13 bases between them. This CDR3 has 14 residues. CDR3 coding DNA: TGTGCCAGCAGCTCGGCCACAGGGAACTACGAGCAGTACTTC. Translated: CASSSATGNYEQYF.

This chain joins TRBV19 and TRBJ2-2; 13 bases align to TRBD2. V lost 7 bases, J lost 2 bases, and 4 bases stayed unmatched. The CDR3 is 16 residues long. Germline V gives CDR1 LNHDA, CDR2 SQIVND (reference sequence). In DNA, the CDR3 is TGTGCCAGTACGGGACTAGCGGGGTATAACACCGGGGAGCTGTTTTTT. It is translated as CASTGLAGYNTGELFF.

J is TRBJ1-2 and V is TRBV7-9, with a weak D call TRBD1 (5 bases). The V end lost 1 base, the J end lost 4 bases, and 10 bases lay between the germline ends. Germline assignment: CDR1 SEHNR and CDR2 FQNEAQ (reference sequence). This CDR3 is built from 14 residues. This CDR3 reads CASSLDGGSYGYTF. CDR3 in DNA: TGTGCCAGCAGCTTAGATGGGGGGAGCTATGGCTACACCTTC.

The chain couples TRBV5-1 to TRBJ1-2, with 8 nucleotides matching TRBD1. Germline loops: CDR1 SGHRS, CDR2 YFSETQ. The CDR3 is 13 residues long. Germline trimming cut 1 base from V and 7 bases from J; bases unmatched to any gene: 3. The CDR3 loop reads CASSLMDRVGYTF. CDR3 sequence (DNA): TGCGCCAGCAGCTTGATGGACAGGGTTGGCTACACCTTC.

This chain uses TRBV7-9 with TRBJ1-4; unclear D gene. The V gene lost 5 bases and the J gene lost 0 bases, with 10 bases spanning the gap. The CDR3 spans 15 residues. Per the germline V gene, CDR1 is SEHNR and CDR2 is FQNEAQ (reference sequence). The chain's CDR3 is CASSLSEATNEKLFF. The CDR3 DNA reads TGTGCCAGCAGCCTGAGTGAGGCAACTAATGAAAAACTGTTTTTT.

This rearrangement joins TRBV5-1 to TRBJ2-1; a weak D match, TRBD1 (5 bases). CDR1 SGHRS and CDR2 YFSETQ come from the germline V gene. The CDR3 is 17 residues long. Trimming pared 0 bases from V and 0 bases from J, leaving 13 bases between. The CDR3 sequence: CASSLGIGASSYNEQFF. CDR3 sequence (DNA): TGCGCCAGCAGCTTGGGGATTGGGGCGAGCTCCTACAATGAGCAGTTCTTC. Together with reference TRBV5-1 and TRBJ2-1, the CDR3 gives the full variable domain: KAGVTQTPRYLIKTRGQQVTLSCSPISGHRSVSWYQQTPGQGLQFLFEYFSETQRNKGNFPGRFSGRQFSNSRSEMNVSTLELGDSALYLCASSLGIGASSYNEQFFGPGTRLTVL.

The chain employs TRBV5-5 and TRBJ2-3; the D gene is possibly TRBD2 (8 bases). V shed 5 bases and J shed 0 bases, with 19 bases lying between them. The germline CDR1 and CDR2 sequences are SGHKS and YYEKEE (reference sequence). The CDR3 consists of 17 residues. The CDR3: CASRRTGGDSSTDTQYF. The CDR3 DNA sequence: TGTGCCAGCAGACGAACCGGGGGGGACAGCAGCACAGATACGCAGTATTTT.

The chain couples TRBV6-2 or TRBV6-3 to TRBJ2-2, with 8 bases that match TRBD1. The germline gives CDR1 MNHEY, CDR2 SVGEGT. The trim removed 2 bases at V and 6 bases at J, leaving 14 bases unmatched. The CDR3 runs 18 residues. This CDR3 reads CASSYPRGQAVFAGELFF. CDR3 bases: TGTGCCAGCAGTTACCCCCGGGGACAGGCCGTCTTCGCCGGGGAGCTGTTTTTT.

The J gene is TRBJ2-7, the V gene TRBV7-2, with 8 bases that match TRBD1. The trim removed 5 bases at V and 7 bases at J, leaving 4 bases unmatched. The CDR3 loop spans 12 amino acids. Germline V lookup: CDR1 SGHTA, CDR2 FQGNSA. CDR3 amino acids: CASSRQGWEQYF. CDR3 DNA: TGTGCCAGCAGCCGACAGGGGTGGGAGCAGTACTTC. Full variable domain (missing parts from reference TRBV7-2 and TRBJ2-7): GAGVSQSPSNKVTEKGKDVELRCDPISGHTALYWYRQSLGQGLEFLIYFQGNSAPDKSGLPSDRFSAERTGGSVSTLTIQRTQQEDSAVYLCASSRQGWEQYFGPGTRLTVT.

This clone showed up just a few times. V usage is TRBV9 and J usage is TRBJ2-7, with 12 bases aligning to TRBD2. J gave up 5 bases and V 0 bases, and 3 bases lay outside the gene matches. CDR3 length equals 15 residues. The germline V gene encodes CDR1 SGDLS and CDR2 YYNGEE. This CDR3 reads CASSVGLAGVDEQYF. Here the CDR3 DNA reads TGTGCCAGCAGCGTAGGACTAGCGGGAGTGGACGAGCAGTACTTC. Looking up the rest from reference TRBV9 and TRBJ2-7 gives the full variable domain: DSGVTQTPKHLITATGQRVTLRCSPRSGDLSVYWYQQSLDQGLQFLIQYYNGEERAKGNILERFSAQQFPDLHSELNLSSLELGDSALYFCASSVGLAGVDEQYFGPGTRLTVT.

This clone has a handful of counts. This chain links TRBV15 with TRBJ1-6, with D possibly TRBD1 on 5 matching bases. This CDR3 is 17 amino acids long. The V gene lost 0 bases and the J gene lost 5 bases, with 14 bases spanning the gap. Germline V gene sequence: CDR1 LNHNV, CDR2 YYDKDF (reference sequence). The CDR3 DNA sequence: TGTGCCACCAGCAGAGATTTAGCGGGACCGAATAATTCACCCCTCCACTTT. It is translated as CATSRDLAGPNNSPLHF.

The V and J genes are TRBV4-3 and TRBJ2-6; 12 positions match TRBD1. Per the germline V gene, CDR1 is LGHNA and CDR2 is YSLEER. This CDR3 has 20 residues. J was trimmed by 1 base and V by 4 bases; bases with no gene match: 11. This CDR3 is CASSPSSEGQGASGANVLTF. The CDR3 DNA reads as TGCGCCAGCAGCCCCTCATCCGAGGGACAGGGGGCGTCTGGGGCCAACGTCCTGACTTTC.

The V call is TRBV9, the J call TRBJ1-1; 7 nucleotides match TRBD1. Looked up from germline, CDR1 is SGDLS and CDR2 is YYNGEE. The V gene end was trimmed by 3 bases and the J gene end by 0 bases; junction bases not matched to a gene: 2. The CDR3 contains 14 residues. The chain's CDR3 is CASSAGGMNTEAFF. The CDR3, as DNA: TGTGCCAGCAGCGCAGGGGGGATGAACACTGAAGCTTTCTTT.

This sequence joins TRBV4-3 and TRBJ1-2; D gene ambiguous. The CDR3 runs 12 residues. The germline V and J ends were trimmed by 0 bases and 9 bases, with 8 bases remaining between them. Per germline, CDR1 LGHNA and CDR2 YSLEER. The CDR3 spells CASSQDVFSYTF. DNA of the CDR3: TGCGCCAGCAGCCAAGATGTTTTCAGCTACACCTTC.

The chain links TRBV10-3 to TRBJ2-3; 10 nucleotides match TRBD1. J was trimmed by 4 bases and V by 6 bases; bases with no gene match: 1. The CDR3 sequence is 13 residues long. The germline gives CDR1 ENHRY, CDR2 SYGVKD. CDR3 sequence reads: CAIRTGGADTQYF. DNA of the CDR3: TGTGCCATCAGGACAGGGGGCGCAGATACGCAGTATTTT.

The CDR3 nucleotides read TGTGCCAGCAGCCATAACGACAGGGGAACTGAAGCTTTCTTT. This codes for CASSHNDRGTEAFF. The gene calls are TRBV7-9 and TRBJ1-1; TRBD1 agrees at 8 bases. The CDR3 spans 14 residues. V was pared by 5 bases and J by 5 bases, with 7 bases of the junction left unmatched. Germline V gene sequence: CDR1 SEHNR, CDR2 FQNEAQ (reference sequence).

The sample holds a few counts of this clone. The chain carries TRBV7-9 and TRBJ2-7; D may be TRBD2 (5 bases). CDR3 length: 13 amino acids. Germline V gene data show CDR1 as SEHNR and CDR2 as FQNEAQ (reference sequence). V shed 5 bases and J shed 1 base, with 9 bases lying between them. The CDR3 DNA is TGTGCCAGCAGCAAAGCGGCATCCTACGAGCAGTACTTC. This gives the protein CASSKAASYEQYF.